Given below is one T cell receptor beta chain in context. The antigen it binds to is not known. Within one base of it there is no much larger clone, and no base qualities were kept. The germline V gene encodes CDR1 KGHSH and CDR2 LQKENI. The CDR3 sequence holds 15 residues, the cysteine and phenylalanine included. The CDR3 DNA has 45 bases and is translated from base 1. Trimming removed 2 bases from V and 2 bases from J, leaving 13 bases between the germline ends. Interpreted using the paper, the time point label stands for: baseline pretreatment blood. This specimen's treatment or condition label, interpreted: 15 Gy SBRT to primary tumor, nephrectomy 4 weeks later. Serial peripheral blood from radiation-treated patients was sampled at baseline, 2 weeks and 4 weeks after SBRT to track tumor-enriched clonotypes. All patients had renal cell carcinoma with clear cell pathology. Genomic DNA for TCR sequencing was prepared using the QIAamp DNA Blood Mini Kit (Qiagen). Samples were included in the analyses only if all quality control checks were passed.

These data are taken from a study of radiation and T cells in renal cell carcinoma (dated by TCRdb to the early 2020s). In the study overall: Samples were obtained from a clinical trial, in which 15 Gy stereotactic body radiation therapy was delivered to primary renal cell carcinomas and nephrectomy was performed 4 weeks later. In total, 50 to 55 samples underwent TCR beta sequencing: around 25 tumors plus 27 peripheral blood samples. A total of 4,016,671 unique CDR3 nucleotide sequences, encoding fewer than 3,000,000 unique CDR3 amino acid sequences, were found across all 55 or so samples. General findings and caveats noted by the study authors: Dynamics of the blood repertoire were not tracked past 4 weeks after treatment. The single-armed trial design could not address effects of radiation dose or scheduling on the TCR repertoire. Because pretreatment tumor biopsies were not available, the study could not determine whether clonotypes were already present within the tumor at baseline. In blood, the top tumor clonotypes increased from baseline to 2 weeks after radiation and then shrank by 4 weeks, which suggests a temporary expansion of tumor-resident clones.

Following the manufacturer's recommendations, the immunoSEQ kit was used to generate TCR beta libraries from genomic DNA. To prepare the libraries, a first multiplex PCR with proprietary primers was run, followed by a second PCR that added unique barcodes, and a bead cleanup was done after each round. A positive control reaction and a negative control reaction, both provided in the kit, were run with every batch of samples. The final libraries underwent checking on an Agilent 4200 TapeStation D1000 ScreenTape, volumetric pooling, and quantification by qPCR. An Illumina NextSeq500 fitted with a MidOutput 150-cycle cartridge performed the sequencing, running 156 Read1 cycles and 15 Index1 cycles with the kit's custom primers. The pooled library was loaded at around 1.1 pM with a roughly 20% PhiX control spike-in. The study's own analysis went as follows. Vendor-processed data were analyzed in R, with a clonotype defined as all T cells sharing the same CDR3 nucleotide sequence. In the clone abundance analyses, frequencies were normalized to the 10,000 most abundant clones in each sample. Public T cell clones, which averaged fewer than five per sample, were removed prior to analysis. A difference in abundance of at least 32-fold between compartments was used to define tumor-enriched and baseline blood-enriched clonotypes. A beta-binomial differential abundance model was applied to find clonotypes that expanded or contracted between blood time points. Tumor-blood repertoire similarity was measured with the Baroni-Urbani and Buser coefficient, and groups were compared using two-tailed Wilcoxon tests in R. Held by TCRdb, this immuneACCESS table contains in-frame sequences only and omits some clones. Under half of the omission traces to an unresolved V gene where checked; the cause of the rest is unknown. V and J calls and clone size come straight from that table; D and trimming were deduced from the DNA. The sample table holds 140,000 or so clones, of which approximately 90% were seen once. Approximately 12% of the sample is held by the ten biggest clonotypes.

The chain joins TRBV18 to TRBJ2-7, and TRBD1 may be the D gene, going by 6 matching bases. This clonotype originated in a woman in her 50s with renal cell carcinoma. The sequencing used blood, collected from a patient whose treatment included radiotherapy and nephrectomy. The sequence in DNA is TGTGCCAGCTCACCAAGCACTGACAGGCCCTACGAGCAGTACTTC. Translation gives CASSPSTDRPYEQYF.